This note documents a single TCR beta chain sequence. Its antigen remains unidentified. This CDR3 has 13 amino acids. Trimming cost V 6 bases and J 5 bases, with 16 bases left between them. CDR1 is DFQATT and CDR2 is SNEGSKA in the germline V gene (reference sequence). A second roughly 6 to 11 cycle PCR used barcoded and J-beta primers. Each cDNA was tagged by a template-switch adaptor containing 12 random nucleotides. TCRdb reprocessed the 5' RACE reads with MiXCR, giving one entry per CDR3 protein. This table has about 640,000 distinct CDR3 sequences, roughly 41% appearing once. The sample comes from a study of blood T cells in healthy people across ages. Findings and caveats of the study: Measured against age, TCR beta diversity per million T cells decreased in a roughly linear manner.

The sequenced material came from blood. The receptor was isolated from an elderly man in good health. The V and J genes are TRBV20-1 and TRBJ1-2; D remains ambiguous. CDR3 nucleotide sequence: TGCAGTGCCCCCCTTGGTGCTAGATATGGCTACACCTTC. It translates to CSAPLGARYGYTF.